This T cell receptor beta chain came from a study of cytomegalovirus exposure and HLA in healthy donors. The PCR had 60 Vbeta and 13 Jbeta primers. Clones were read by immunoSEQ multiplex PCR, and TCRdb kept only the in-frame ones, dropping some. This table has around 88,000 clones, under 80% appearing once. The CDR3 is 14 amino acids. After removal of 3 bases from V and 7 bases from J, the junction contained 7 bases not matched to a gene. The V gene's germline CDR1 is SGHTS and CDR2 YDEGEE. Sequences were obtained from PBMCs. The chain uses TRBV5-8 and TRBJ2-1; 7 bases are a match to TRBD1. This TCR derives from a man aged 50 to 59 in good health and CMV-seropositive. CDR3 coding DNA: TGTGCCAGCAGCTCGGGACAGCGTTCGAATGAGCAGTTCTTC. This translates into CASSSGQRSNEQFF.